The next 17 T cell receptor beta chains were all read from a single sample in a study of metastatic and nonmetastatic thyroid tumors. Treatment of any kind had been given to no patient before thyroid surgery. TCRdb re-analyzed the PCR reads using MiXCR. The table includes approximately 38,000 clones, roughly a third detected once. The sequenced material came from tumor tissue. The source is a female donor with papillary thyroid cancer or a benign thyroid nodule (not recorded which). Some clones in this sample may be carry-over from other donors' samples.

This clone was detected only a few times. The V gene is TRBV6-2 or TRBV6-3, the J gene TRBJ2-2, with 10 bases identical to TRBD2. Germline assignment: CDR1 MNHEY and CDR2 SVGEGT. V shed 4 bases and J 6 bases; nucleotides not matched to a gene: 2. The CDR3 extends over 14 amino acids. CDR3 protein: CASSSLAGAGELFF. CDR3 DNA: TGTGCCAGCAGTTCCCTAGCGGGAGCCGGGGAGCTGTTTTTT.

This chain connects TRBV18 to TRBJ2-3; TRBD1 agrees at 7 bases. The CDR3 is 13 amino acids. The ends lost 5 bases at V and 5 bases at J; junction bases unmatched: 4. CDR1 is KGHSH and CDR2 is LQKENI in the germline V gene. This CDR3 is CASSVTGKDTQYF. The CDR3 bases are TGTGCCAGCTCAGTGACAGGGAAAGATACGCAGTATTTT.

The chain joins TRBV2 to TRBJ2-7; D gene uncertain. There are 13 residues in the CDR3. Germline V lookup: CDR1 SNHLY, CDR2 FYNNEI. Trimming stripped 7 bases from V and 2 bases from J, with 12 bases between. The CDR3 loop is CASTKGNPYEQYF. The CDR3 DNA reads as TGTGCCAGCACTAAAGGGAACCCCTACGAGCAGTACTTC.

This clone was counted a few times. The chain links TRBV12-3 or TRBV12-4 to TRBJ2-7; D remains ambiguous. V dropped 8 bases and J dropped 0 bases, with 14 bases sitting between them. The CDR3 has 14 residues. CDR3 amino acids: CASQFGPSSYEQYF. CDR3 DNA sequence: TGTGCCAGCCAGTTCGGGCCGAGCTCCTACGAGCAGTACTTC.

This clone was observed once. The V and J genes are TRBV5-1 and TRBJ1-1; D gene unclear. The V end lost 0 bases, the J end lost 2 bases, and 11 bases lay between the germline ends. Germline V gene data show CDR1 as SGHRS and CDR2 as YFSETQ. This CDR3 has 15 amino acids. CDR3 residues: CASSLGLWGNTEAFF. DNA for the CDR3: TGCGCCAGCAGCTTGGGTTTATGGGGTAACACTGAAGCTTTCTTT. The complete variable domain, with remaining parts taken from reference TRBV5-1 and TRBJ1-1, reads KAGVTQTPRYLIKTRGQQVTLSCSPISGHRSVSWYQQTPGQGLQFLFEYFSETQRNKGNFPGRFSGRQFSNSRSEMNVSTLELGDSALYLCASSLGLWGNTEAFFGQGTRLTVV.

This clone was observed a few times. The chain couples TRBV6-1 to TRBJ2-7; 7 nucleotides align to TRBD2. Per the germline V gene, CDR1 is MNHNS and CDR2 is SASEGT. The CDR3 has 14 amino acids. With 5 bases clipped from V and 4 bases from J, the junction kept 8 bases outside the gene matches. CDR3 region: CASSPGGGNYEQYF. The DNA for the CDR3 is TGTGCCAGCAGTCCTGGGGGAGGGAATTACGAGCAGTACTTC.

The V and J genes are TRBV7-2 and TRBJ2-3; D remains ambiguous. Germline CDR1 and CDR2: SGHTA and FQGNSA. V lost 4 bases, J lost 2 bases, and 10 bases lay in between. The CDR3 runs to 14 residues. This CDR3 reads CASSSRAPTDTQYF. CDR3 coding DNA: TGTGCCAGCAGCTCCCGGGCCCCCACAGATACGCAGTATTTT.

This clone turned up a few times. The V call is TRBV12-3 or TRBV12-4, the J call TRBJ2-1; tentative D call: TRBD2 (6 bases). The CDR3 is made up of 11 amino acids. V shed 6 bases and J shed 8 bases, with 8 bases lying between them. CDR3 coding DNA: TGTGCCAGCAGGAGACTAGATGAGCAGTTCTTC. It yields the protein CASRRLDEQFF.

This clone came up a few times. The V call is TRBV28, the J call TRBJ1-1; D remains unclear. CDR1 is MDHEN and CDR2 is SYDVKM in the germline V gene. V lost 11 bases and J lost 0, with 7 bases in between. The CDR3 is 11 residues long. CDR3 protein: CAYRVNTEAFF. The CDR3 bases are TGTGCCTATAGGGTGAACACTGAAGCTTTCTTT.

The rearrangement uses TRBV18 and TRBJ1-3; D is uncertain. In germline, CDR1 is KGHSH, CDR2 LQKENI. The CDR3 contains 13 residues. V lost 4 bases to trimming and J lost 4 bases, with 8 bases between them. The CDR3, as DNA: TGTGCCAGCTCACTCACTAAGGGAAACACCATATATTTT. This translates into CASSLTKGNTIYF. Variable domain in full (rest from reference TRBV18 and TRBJ1-3): NAGVMQNPRHLVRRRGQEARLRCSPMKGHSHVYWYRQLPEEGLKFMVYLQKENIIDESGMPKERFSAEFPKEGPSILRIQQVVRGDSAAYFCASSLTKGNTIYFGEGSWLTVV.

The table lists this clone with a count of one. The rearrangement uses TRBV11-2 and TRBJ2-7; TRBD2 matches at 7 bases. V shed 0 bases, J shed 1 base, and the junction held 6 bases outside the gene matches. CDR3 length equals 16 residues. Germline CDR1 is SGHAT and CDR2 is FQNNGV. CDR3 coding DNA: TGTGCCAGCAGCTTAGAAGGGAGCGGGGTTTCCTACGAGCAGTACTTC. Encoded protein: CASSLEGSGVSYEQYF.

The J gene is TRBJ2-3, the V gene TRBV11-1, with 9 bases identical to TRBD2. Trimming took 5 bases from V and 0 from J; bases not matched to a gene: 3. Looked up from germline, CDR1 is SGHAT and CDR2 is FQDESV (reference sequence). This CDR3 region has 15 residues. CDR3 loop: CASSPTSGSTDTQYF. CDR3 nucleotide sequence: TGTGCCAGCAGCCCCACTAGCGGGAGCACAGATACGCAGTATTTT.

This chain links TRBV7-3 with TRBJ1-2; possibly TRBD1 for D (5 bases). The V end lost 0 bases, the J end lost 6 bases, and 8 bases lay between the germline ends. In germline, CDR1 is SGHTA, CDR2 FQGTGA. This CDR3 region has 13 residues. CDR3 in DNA: TGTGCCAGCAGCTTAACGCAGGGAAATGGCTACACCTTC. It is translated as CASSLTQGNGYTF.

The rearrangement links TRBV5-1 to TRBJ1-2; D unclear. The germline gives CDR1 SGHRS, CDR2 YFSETQ. V lost 0 bases to trimming and J lost 3 bases, with 6 bases between them. The CDR3 spans 13 residues. The CDR3 reads CASSLAEYYGYTF. CDR3 DNA: TGCGCCAGCAGCTTGGCAGAGTACTATGGCTACACCTTC. Using reference TRBV5-1 and TRBJ1-2 for the parts outside the CDR3, the full variable domain is KAGVTQTPRYLIKTRGQQVTLSCSPISGHRSVSWYQQTPGQGLQFLFEYFSETQRNKGNFPGRFSGRQFSNSRSEMNVSTLELGDSALYLCASSLAEYYGYTFGSGTRLTVV.

This chain joins TRBV5-1 and TRBJ1-2; the D gene is possibly TRBD1 (5 bases). The CDR3 covers 16 residues. Between the trimmed V and J ends, which lost 2 bases and 0 bases, there was a span of 14 bases. The germline V gene has CDR1 SGHRS and CDR2 YFSETQ. In DNA form, the CDR3 reads TGCGCCAGCAGCTTCGGGGACGCGAGGGCTAACTATGGCTACACCTTC. It encodes CASSFGDARANYGYTF.

This clone has a handful of counts. The CDR3 region is CASKAQGSGYTF. CDR3 nucleotide sequence: TGTGCCAGTAAGGCACAGGGCTCTGGCTACACCTTC. The V call is TRBV19, the J call TRBJ1-2, with D possibly TRBD1 on 6 matching bases. Between the trimmed V and J ends, which lost 7 bases and 7 bases, there was a span of 13 bases. The CDR3 is made up of 12 amino acids. The germline V gene encodes CDR1 LNHDA and CDR2 SQIVND (reference sequence).

This clone was detected only a few times. The chain joins TRBV30 to TRBJ1-2; possibly TRBD1 for D (6 bases). The germline V gene has CDR1 GTSNPN and CDR2 SVGIG (reference sequence). Trimming cost V 2 bases and J 5 bases, with 24 bases left between them. The CDR3 length is 17 residues. The CDR3: CAWSWRTGRISSYGYTF. The CDR3, as DNA: TGTGCCTGGAGTTGGCGTACAGGGCGGATCTCGTCTTATGGCTACACCTTC.